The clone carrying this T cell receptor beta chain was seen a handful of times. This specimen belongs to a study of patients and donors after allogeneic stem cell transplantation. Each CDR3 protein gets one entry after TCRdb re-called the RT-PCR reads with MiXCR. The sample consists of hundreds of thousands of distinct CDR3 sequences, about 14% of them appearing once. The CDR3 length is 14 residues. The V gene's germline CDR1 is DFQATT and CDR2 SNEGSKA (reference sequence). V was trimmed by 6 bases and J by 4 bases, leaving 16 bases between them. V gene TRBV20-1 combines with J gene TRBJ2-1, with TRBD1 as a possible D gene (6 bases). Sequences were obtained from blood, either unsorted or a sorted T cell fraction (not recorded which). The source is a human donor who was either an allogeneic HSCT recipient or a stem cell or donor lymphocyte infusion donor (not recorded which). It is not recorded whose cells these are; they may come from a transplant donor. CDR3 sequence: CSAHRDRDYNEQFF. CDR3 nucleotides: TGCAGTGCGCACAGGGACCGAGATTACAATGAGCAGTTCTTC.